This record covers a single TCR beta chain. The antigen is not known. The V end was cut by 3 bases, the J end by 0 bases, with 11 bases between. The length of the CDR3 is 15 residues. Germline V gene data show CDR1 as SGDLS and CDR2 as YYNGEE. The data were obtained in a study of cytomegalovirus exposure and HLA in healthy donors. Study conclusions and caveats: There were 164 TCR beta chains listed as cytomegalovirus-associated.

Researchers ran the PCR with 60 Vbeta and 13 Jbeta primers. Generated by immunoSEQ multiplex PCR, the TCRdb table keeps only in-frame clones and is missing some. Its table records around 37,000 clones. V is TRBV9 and J is TRBJ2-3, with D possibly matching TRBD2 (5 bases). The sequenced sample consisted of PBMCs. The clonotype comes from a human donor in good health. DNA for the CDR3: TGTGCCAGCAGCGGAGGAGGTACTAGCACAGATACGCAGTATTTT. Translating gives CASSGGGTSTDTQYF.